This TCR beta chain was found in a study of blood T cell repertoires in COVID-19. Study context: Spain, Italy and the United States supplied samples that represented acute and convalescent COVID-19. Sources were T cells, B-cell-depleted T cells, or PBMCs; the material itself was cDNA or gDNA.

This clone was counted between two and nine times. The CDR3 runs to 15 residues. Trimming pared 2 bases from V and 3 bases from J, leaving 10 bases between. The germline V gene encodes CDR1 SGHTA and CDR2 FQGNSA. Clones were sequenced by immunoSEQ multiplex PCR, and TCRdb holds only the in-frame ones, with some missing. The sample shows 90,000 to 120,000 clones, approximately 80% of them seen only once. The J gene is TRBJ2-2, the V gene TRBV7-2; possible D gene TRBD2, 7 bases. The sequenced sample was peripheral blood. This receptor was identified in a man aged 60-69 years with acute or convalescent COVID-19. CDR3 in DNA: TGTGCCAGCAGCTTACGAGGGGGGGACACCGGGGAGCTGTTTTTT. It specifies CASSLRGGDTGELFF.